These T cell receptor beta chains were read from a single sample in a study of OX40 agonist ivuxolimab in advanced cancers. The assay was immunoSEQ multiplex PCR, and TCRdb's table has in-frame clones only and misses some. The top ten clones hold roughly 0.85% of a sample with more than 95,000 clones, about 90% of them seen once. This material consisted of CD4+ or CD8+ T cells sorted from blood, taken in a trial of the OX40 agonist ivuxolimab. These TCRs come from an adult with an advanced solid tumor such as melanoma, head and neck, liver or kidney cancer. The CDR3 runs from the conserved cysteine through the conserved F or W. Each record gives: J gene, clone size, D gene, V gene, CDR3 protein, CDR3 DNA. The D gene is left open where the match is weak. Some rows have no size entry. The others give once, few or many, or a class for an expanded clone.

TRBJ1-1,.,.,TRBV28,CASSPTRAEAFF,TGTGCCAGCAGTCCGACGAGGGCTGAAGCTTTCTTT
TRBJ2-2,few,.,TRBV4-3,CASSQASYNTGELFF,TGCGCCAGCAGCCAAGCGTCCTACAACACCGGGGAGCTGTTTTTT
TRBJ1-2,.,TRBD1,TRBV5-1,CASSFAGQGASLGDGYTF,TGCGCCAGCAGCTTTGCTGGCCAGGGGGCTTCTCTGGGGGATGGCTACACCTTC
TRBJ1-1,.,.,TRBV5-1,CASSLVPGASNTEAFF,TGCGCCAGCAGCTTGGTTCCCGGGGCATCGAACACTGAAGCTTTCTTT
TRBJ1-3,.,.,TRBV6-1,CASSEGGSSGNTIYF,TGTGCCAGCAGTGAAGGGGGCAGTTCTGGAAACACCATATATTTT
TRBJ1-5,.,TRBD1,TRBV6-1,CASSKTGNSNQPQHF,TGTGCCAGCAGCAAGACAGGGAATAGCAATCAGCCCCAGCATTTT
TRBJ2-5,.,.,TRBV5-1,CASSMGGLSGETQYF,TGCGCCAGCAGCATGGGGGGGCTGTCAGGAGAGACCCAGTACTTC
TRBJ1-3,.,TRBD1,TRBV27,CASSNDRENTIYF,TGTGCCAGCAGTAATGACAGGGAAAACACCATATATTTT
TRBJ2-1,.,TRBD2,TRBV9,CASSVDWSGTRGHEQFF,TGTGCCAGCAGCGTAGACTGGTCCGGGACTAGGGGCCATGAGCAGTTCTTC
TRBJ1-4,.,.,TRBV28,CASSSRGGAAKLFF,TGTGCCAGCAGTTCACGGGGCGGGGCGGCAAAACTGTTTTTT
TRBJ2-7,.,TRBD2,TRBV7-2,CASSPGGRSYEQYF,TGTGCCAGCAGCCCTGGCGGGAGGAGCTACGAGCAGTACTTC
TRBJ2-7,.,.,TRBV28,CASGAYEQYF,TGTGCCAGCGGGGCCTACGAGCAGTACTTC
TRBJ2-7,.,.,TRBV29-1,CSVEGTYEQYF,TGCAGCGTTGAGGGAACCTACGAGCAGTACTTC
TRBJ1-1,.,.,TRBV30,CAHGRMNTEAFF,TGTGCCCACGGACGGATGAACACTGAAGCTTTCTTT
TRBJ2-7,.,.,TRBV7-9,CASSLVGDEQYF,TGTGCCAGCAGCTTAGTAGGGGACGAGCAGTACTTC
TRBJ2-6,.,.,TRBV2,CASSGVSGANVLTF,TGTGCCAGCAGCGGGGTCTCTGGGGCCAACGTCCTGACTTTC
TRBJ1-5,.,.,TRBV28,CASSMSRQPQHF,TGTGCCAGCAGTATGTCAAGGCAGCCCCAGCATTTT
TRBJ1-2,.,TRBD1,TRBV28,CASSLTGTGPFYTF,TGTGCCAGCAGTTTAACCGGGACAGGCCCCTTCTACACCTTC
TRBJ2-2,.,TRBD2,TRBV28,CASSRLAGDGGELFF,TGTGCCAGCTCTCGACTAGCGGGAGATGGCGGGGAGCTGTTTTTT
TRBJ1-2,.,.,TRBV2,CASIAGSYGYTF,TGTGCCAGCATCGCAGGTAGCTATGGCTACACCTTC
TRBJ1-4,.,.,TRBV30,CAWSIGGGLGEKLFF,TGTGCCTGGAGTATAGGAGGGGGATTGGGTGAAAAACTGTTTTTT
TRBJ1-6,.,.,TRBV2,CASSEAWARNSPLHF,TGTGCCAGCAGTGAAGCATGGGCTAGAAATTCACCCCTCCACTTT
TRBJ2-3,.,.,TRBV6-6,CASSATTDTQYF,TGTGCCAGCAGTGCTACCACAGATACGCAGTATTTT
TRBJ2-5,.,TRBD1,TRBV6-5,CASSSQGARETQYF,TGTGCCAGCAGCTCGCAGGGGGCGCGAGAGACCCAGTACTTC
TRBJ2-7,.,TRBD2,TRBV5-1,CASSLTSSGSLYEQYF,TGCGCCAGCAGCTTGACGTCTAGCGGGAGTCTCTACGAGCAGTACTTC
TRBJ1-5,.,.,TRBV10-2,CASSDRDSNQPQHF,TGCGCCAGCAGTGACAGAGATAGCAATCAGCCCCAGCATTTT
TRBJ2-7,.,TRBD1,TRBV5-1,CASSPRQGTSYEQYF,TGCGCCAGCAGCCCGCGACAGGGTACTTCCTACGAGCAGTACTTC
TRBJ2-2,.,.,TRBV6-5,CASEGLGELFF,TGTGCCAGTGAAGGACTCGGGGAGCTGTTTTTT
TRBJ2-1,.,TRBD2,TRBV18,CASSPLAGGNEQFF,TGTGCCAGCTCACCACTGGCGGGAGGGAATGAGCAGTTCTTC
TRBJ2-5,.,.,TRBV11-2,CASSFGGRLQETQYF,TGTGCCAGCAGCTTTGGGGGACGTTTACAAGAGACCCAGTACTTC
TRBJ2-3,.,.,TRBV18,CASSLPTTVTSTDTQYF,TGTGCCAGCTCACTTCCGACCACGGTGACTAGCACAGATACGCAGTATTTT
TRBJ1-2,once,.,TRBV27,CASSLEWGYGYTF,TGTGCCAGCAGTTTAGAGTGGGGCTATGGCTACACCTTC
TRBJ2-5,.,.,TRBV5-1,CASSQGGGKETQYF,TGCGCCAGCAGCCAGGGTGGGGGGAAAGAGACCCAGTACTTC
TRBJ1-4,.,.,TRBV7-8,CASSSLLSPNEKLFF,TGTGCCAGCAGCTCCCTTTTGTCCCCCAATGAAAAACTGTTTTTT
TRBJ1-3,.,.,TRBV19,CASSTLRGGENTIYF,TGTGCCAGTAGTACCCTTCGGGGCGGTGAAAACACCATATATTTT
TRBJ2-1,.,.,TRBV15,CATSRNPALYNEQFF,TGTGCCACCAGCAGAAATCCAGCGCTCTACAATGAGCAGTTCTTC
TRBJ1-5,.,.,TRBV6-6,CASSNPGKPQHF,TGTGCCAGCAGTAATCCAGGGAAGCCCCAGCATTTT
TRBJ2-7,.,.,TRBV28,CASSSPTGGLAGGPYEQYF,TGTGCCAGCAGTTCTCCGACAGGGGGCTTAGCGGGAGGGCCATACGAGCAGTACTTC
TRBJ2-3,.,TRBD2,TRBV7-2,CASSQGLGGTDTQYF,TGTGCCAGCAGCCAGGGACTAGGAGGCACAGATACGCAGTATTTT
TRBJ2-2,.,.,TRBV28,CASSLGGSYTGELFF,TGTGCCAGCAGTTTAGGAGGGAGCTACACCGGGGAGCTGTTTTTT
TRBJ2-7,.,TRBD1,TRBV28,CASTNRQGALDEQYF,TGTGCCAGCACTAATCGACAGGGAGCTTTAGACGAGCAGTACTTC
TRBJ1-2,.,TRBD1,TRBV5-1,CASSLLEDRSPYGYTF,TGCGCCAGCAGCTTGTTAGAGGACAGGTCACCCTATGGCTACACCTTC
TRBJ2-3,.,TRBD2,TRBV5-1,CASSWTTSGSTDTQYF,TGCGCCAGCAGCTGGACGACTAGCGGGAGTACAGATACGCAGTATTTT
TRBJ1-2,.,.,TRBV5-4,CASTMAVANYGYTF,TGTGCCAGCACAATGGCAGTCGCTAACTATGGCTACACCTTC
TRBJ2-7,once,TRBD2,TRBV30,CAWSGGLVTYEQYF,TGTGCCTGGAGTGGGGGACTAGTGACCTACGAGCAGTACTTC
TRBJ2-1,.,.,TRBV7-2,CASSGRALYNEQFF,TGTGCCAGCAGCGGCCGGGCCCTGTACAATGAGCAGTTCTTC
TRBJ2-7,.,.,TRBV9,CASSVDHISYEQYF,TGTGCCAGCAGCGTAGATCACATCTCCTACGAGCAGTACTTC
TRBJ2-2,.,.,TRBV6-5,CASSLPLPNTGELFF,TGTGCCAGCAGTCTCCCCCTACCGAACACCGGGGAGCTGTTTTTT
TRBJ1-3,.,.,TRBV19,CATKEGPAGNTIYF,TGTGCCACCAAGGAGGGGCCGGCTGGAAACACCATATATTTT
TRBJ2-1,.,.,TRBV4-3,CASSQDRHEQFF,TGCGCCAGCAGCCAAGATAGACATGAGCAGTTCTTC
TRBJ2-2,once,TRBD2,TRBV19,CASRRGLAGDPTGELFF,TGTGCCAGTAGAAGGGGACTAGCGGGAGATCCCACCGGGGAGCTGTTTTTT
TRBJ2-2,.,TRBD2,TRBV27,CASNPSGSWTGELFF,TGTGCCAGCAATCCTAGCGGGAGTTGGACCGGGGAGCTGTTTTTT
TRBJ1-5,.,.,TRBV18,CASSPPSGGGQPQHF,TGTGCCAGCTCACCACCTTCGGGGGGAGGGCAGCCCCAGCATTTT
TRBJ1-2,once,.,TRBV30,CAWSPPGGEWSGYTF,TGTGCCTGGAGTCCCCCGGGCGGAGAGTGGAGCGGCTACACCTTC